Each of the 26 T cell receptor beta chains below was sequenced from the same sample in a study of T cell changes during pregnancy in multiple sclerosis. Here immunoSEQ multiplex PCR was the method, and the copy in TCRdb shows in-frame clones only, minus some. The sample includes under 130,000 clones, roughly nine tenths of them seen just once. Sequenced here: peripheral blood, sampled after pregnancy. The origin of the receptors is a female donor with multiple sclerosis, enrolled in a pregnancy study.

The J gene is TRBJ2-1, the V gene TRBV19, with 11 bases lining up with TRBD2. This CDR3 spans 15 amino acids. Per germline, CDR1 LNHDA and CDR2 SQIVND (reference sequence). The V segment lost 5 bases and the J segment 14 bases; nucleotides outside the gene matches: 14. This CDR3 reads CASSVLAGGPNRKFF. As DNA, the CDR3 is TGTGCCAGTAGTGTCCTAGCGGGGGGCCCTAATAGAAAGTTCTTC.

This clone appeared a single time. The chain links TRBV6-5 to TRBJ1-1, with D unresolved. With 8 bases removed from V and 1 base from J, the gap between germline ends came to 11 bases. This CDR3 is 13 amino acids long. Per germline, CDR1 MNHEY and CDR2 SVGAGI. CDR3 residues: CASRRYENTEAFF. DNA for the CDR3: TGTGCCAGCCGCCGGTACGAGAACACTGAAGCTTTCTTT.

The gene calls are TRBV10-2 and TRBJ2-7; 8 nucleotides align to TRBD1. In germline, CDR1 is WSHSY, CDR2 SAAADI. The CDR3 spans 14 residues. The V and J ends lost 10 bases and 5 bases, in that order; junction bases with no gene match: 13. The CDR3 DNA reads TGCGCCACCCATCACCAGGGGGCGCGAAACGAGCAGTACTTC. As protein: CATHHQGARNEQYF.

The chain employs TRBV2 and TRBJ1-5; D ambiguous. Per the germline V gene, CDR1 is SNHLY and CDR2 is FYNNEI. V was trimmed by 3 bases and J by 2 bases, leaving 11 bases between them. This CDR3 has 15 amino acids. DNA for the CDR3: TGTGCCAGCAGTGATAGCTTGGATGGCAATCAGCCCCAGCATTTT. It codes for CASSDSLDGNQPQHF.

V usage is TRBV6-1 and J usage is TRBJ1-1, with no clear D. The V and J ends lost 8 bases and 1 base respectively, with 14 bases between them. CDR1 and CDR2 (germline): MNHNS, SASEGT. CDR3 length: 14 amino acids. The CDR3 bases are TGTGCCAGCGCCGATTCCGGGTCGAACACTGAAGCTTTCTTT. It is translated as CASADSGSNTEAFF.

The chain joins TRBV7-9 to TRBJ1-2; possible D gene TRBD1, 6 bases. Germline-derived CDR1 and CDR2 are SEHNR and FQNEAQ (reference sequence). The CDR3 sequence is 13 residues long. V was trimmed by 2 bases and J by 6 bases, leaving 10 bases between them. The CDR3: CASSLNRDHGYTF. In DNA, the CDR3 is TGTGCCAGCAGCTTAAACAGGGATCATGGCTACACCTTC.

This clone has just one count. The rearrangement links TRBV11-2 to TRBJ1-1; D is unresolved. CDR1 and CDR2 (germline): SGHAT, FQNNGV. This CDR3 is built from 15 residues. With 0 bases removed from V and 0 bases from J, the gap between germline ends came to 8 bases. The CDR3 loop reads CASSLDVEVNTEAFF. The CDR3 bases are TGTGCCAGCAGCTTAGACGTCGAGGTGAACACTGAAGCTTTCTTT.

The chain recombines TRBV7-8 with TRBJ1-5, with D possibly matching TRBD1 (6 bases). Trimming shortened V by 5 bases and J by 6 bases, and 17 bases separated the two germline ends. CDR1 SGHVS and CDR2 FQNEAQ come from the germline V gene. This CDR3 has 15 amino acids. The CDR3 sequence is CASSAGRFRGQPQHF. CDR3 in DNA: TGTGCCAGCAGCGCGGGCCGTTTCAGGGGTCAGCCCCAGCATTTT.

The V call is TRBV6-5, the J call TRBJ1-6; 8 nucleotides match TRBD1. The CDR3 is 15 residues long. The germline V gene has CDR1 MNHEY and CDR2 SVGAGI. Unmatched junction bases numbered 12, after V lost 4 bases and J lost 13 bases. The chain's CDR3 is CASSSEGQARSPLHF. The CDR3 nucleotides read TGTGCCAGCAGTTCCGAGGGACAGGCGAGGAGCCCCCTCCACTTT.

The rearrangement links TRBV5-4 to TRBJ1-3; D is possibly TRBD1 (5 bases). CDR3 length equals 15 residues. Germline lookup yields CDR1 SGHNT and CDR2 YYREEE (reference sequence). V dropped 4 bases and J dropped 1 base, with 12 bases sitting between them. This CDR3 is CASSQGRGSGNTIYF. The CDR3 DNA reads as TGTGCCAGCAGCCAGGGCCGGGGGTCTGGAAACACCATATATTTT.

The rearrangement uses TRBV27 and TRBJ1-5, with D perhaps TRBD1 (6 bases). Looked up from germline, CDR1 is MNHEY and CDR2 is SMNVEV (reference sequence). CDR3 length: 15 amino acids. V shed 8 bases and J shed 1 base, with 15 bases lying between them. CDR3 residues: CASGLRQASNQPQHF. The CDR3 DNA follows: TGTGCCAGCGGATTAAGACAGGCCAGCAATCAGCCCCAGCATTTT.

The rearrangement joins TRBV29-1 to TRBJ1-2; 8 bases align to TRBD1. Trimming at V came to 6 bases and at J to 6 bases, leaving 3 bases not matched to a gene. The CDR3 is 11 amino acids. The germline V gene has CDR1 SQVTM and CDR2 ANQGSEA. For the CDR3, the DNA is TGCAGCGTAAAACAGGGGGATGGCTACACCTTC. It yields the protein CSVKQGDGYTF.

This chain links TRBV9 with TRBJ2-7; 7 nucleotides agree with TRBD1. Germline CDR1 SGDLS, CDR2 YYNGEE. This CDR3 comprises 15 residues. Trimming removed 4 bases from V and 0 bases from J; junction bases left unmatched: 7. CDR3 sequence: CASSPTGATSYEQYF. CDR3 in DNA: TGTGCCAGCAGCCCTACAGGGGCTACCTCCTACGAGCAGTACTTC.

The genes are TRBV5-6 and TRBJ2-3; 13 bases fit TRBD2. The CDR3 extends over 16 amino acids. The J segment lost 1 base and the V segment lost 3 bases, leaving 2 bases of the junction unmatched. The germline CDR1 and CDR2 sequences are SGHDT and YYEEEE. CDR3 protein: CASSYGLAGGTDTQYF. CDR3 nucleotide sequence: TGTGCCAGCAGCTACGGACTAGCGGGGGGCACAGATACGCAGTATTTT.

This chain connects TRBV2 to TRBJ2-3, with D perhaps TRBD2 (7 bases). Germline V gene sequence: CDR1 SNHLY, CDR2 FYNNEI. This CDR3 comprises 13 residues. V was shortened by 11 bases and J by 1 base, with 13 bases between the two germline ends. The CDR3 spells CAWRGQGTDTQYF. The CDR3, as DNA: TGTGCCTGGCGGGGGCAGGGCACAGATACGCAGTATTTT.

As regards this clone: One end of the junction does not line up with germline, which may come from a read error. As DNA, the CDR3 is TGTGCTAGCAGCCCCCTAGCGGGGGTCTCCTACGAGCAGTACTTC. It specifies CASSPLAGVSYEQYF. This sequence joins TRBV7-7 and TRBJ2-7; 10 nucleotides line up with TRBD2. CDR3 length: 15 residues. Germline-derived CDR1 and CDR2 are SSHAT and FNYEAQ (reference sequence).

The gene calls are TRBV4-2 and TRBJ2-3; D gene uncertain. This CDR3 has 17 residues. Germline V CDR1 and CDR2: LGHNA, YNFKEQ. The V gene lost 0 bases and the J gene lost 1 base, with 14 bases spanning the gap. CDR3 residues: CASSQDPIRVGTDTQYF. As DNA, the CDR3 is TGTGCCAGCAGCCAAGATCCGATTCGGGTTGGCACAGATACGCAGTATTTT.

V gene TRBV9 combines with J gene TRBJ2-5, with 8 bases aligning to TRBD1. The CDR3 runs to 15 residues. Germline-derived CDR1 and CDR2 are SGDLS and YYNGEE. After removal of 4 bases from V and 5 bases from J, the junction contained 10 bases not matched to a gene. CDR3 amino acids: CASSPQRTGRETQYF. The CDR3 DNA is TGTGCCAGCAGCCCCCAACGGACAGGGAGGGAGACCCAGTACTTC. The full variable domain, with the rest looked up from reference TRBV9 and TRBJ2-5, is DSGVTQTPKHLITATGQRVTLRCSPRSGDLSVYWYQQSLDQGLQFLIQYYNGEERAKGNILERFSAQQFPDLHSELNLSSLELGDSALYFCASSPQRTGRETQYFGPGTRLLVL.

The V gene is TRBV30, the J gene TRBJ2-3; D unresolved. The germline V gene encodes CDR1 GTSNPN and CDR2 SVGIG (reference sequence). There are 11 residues in the CDR3. The CDR3: CPLPEADTQYF. CDR3 nucleotides: TGTCCGTTACCCGAGGCAGATACGCAGTATTTT.

The chain uses TRBV6-1 and TRBJ1-1; D unresolved. With 2 bases removed from V and 0 bases from J, the gap between germline ends came to 7 bases. Germline V CDR1 and CDR2: MNHNS, SASEGT. The CDR3 runs to 14 residues. The chain's CDR3 is CASSEMEVNTEAFF. CDR3 sequence (DNA): TGTGCCAGCAGTGAAATGGAGGTGAACACTGAAGCTTTCTTT.

The chain carries TRBV6-5 and TRBJ2-7; D is unresolved. The CDR3 runs 11 residues. V gave up 5 bases and J gave up 5 bases, with 7 bases separating them. Germline V gene lookup returns CDR1 MNHEY and CDR2 SVGAGI. The CDR3 is CASSTPNEQYF. The CDR3 region has the DNA TGTGCCAGCAGTACCCCTAACGAGCAGTACTTC.

The genes are TRBV4-1 and TRBJ2-1; 7 bases agree with TRBD2. Per the germline V gene, CDR1 is MGHRA and CDR2 is YSYEKL. The trim removed 0 bases at V and 5 bases at J, leaving 10 bases unmatched. The CDR3 is 17 amino acids. The CDR3 spells CASSQDVAGDLHNEQFF. In DNA, the CDR3 is TGCGCCAGCAGCCAAGATGTGGCGGGAGATTTACACAATGAGCAGTTCTTC.

The CDR3 DNA reads TGTGCCAGCAGCTCTGGAGGAACGGGGGACGAGCAGTACTTC. Its translation: CASSSGGTGDEQYF. V gene TRBV5-4 combines with J gene TRBJ2-7, with D possibly TRBD2 on 6 matching bases. The germline CDR1 and CDR2 sequences are SGHNT and YYREEE (reference sequence). V lost 3 bases and J lost 5, with 15 bases in between. The CDR3 is 14 residues long.

This clone has a single count. The chain employs TRBV25-1 and TRBJ1-6; TRBD1 matches at 12 bases. Losses at the gene ends were 7 bases for V and 12 bases for J; bases not matched to a gene: 7. This CDR3 has 14 residues. From germline, CDR1 is MGHDK and CDR2 SYGVNS. The chain's CDR3 is CASNEGQGAGPLHF. DNA for the CDR3: TGTGCCAGCAATGAGGGACAGGGGGCGGGACCCCTCCACTTT.

The V call is TRBV13, the J call TRBJ1-1; 8 nucleotides match TRBD1. Germline V gives CDR1 PRHDT, CDR2 FYEKMQ (reference sequence). The CDR3 consists of 12 residues. After removal of 11 bases from V and 2 bases from J, the junction contained 4 bases not matched to a gene. The CDR3 DNA reads as TGTGCCGGTGGACAGGGCAACACTGAAGCTTTCTTT. Its protein is CAGGQGNTEAFF.

This clone was seen once. The chain combines TRBV6-1 with TRBJ2-1, with 13 bases fitting TRBD2. Germline CDR1 MNHNS, CDR2 SASEGT. This CDR3 is 16 amino acids long. J gave up 5 bases and V 4 bases, and 5 bases lay outside the gene matches. For the CDR3, the DNA is TGTGCCAGCAGTGCCTCGACTAGCGGGGGGCACAATGAGCAGTTCTTC. Its protein is CASSASTSGGHNEQFF.